Listed below are T cell receptor beta chains from one sample, sequenced in a study of Graves' ophthalmopathy and Graves' hyperthyroidism. TCRdb fed the multiplex PCR reads into MiXCR, producing one record per CDR3 protein. The table shows some 750,000 distinct CDR3 sequences, with approximately 40% occurring only once. The specimen was peripheral blood. The source of these receptors is an adult man with Graves' ophthalmopathy. Both conserved end residues are part of each CDR3. Each record gives: J gene, V gene, clone size, D gene, CDR3 DNA, CDR3 protein. D genes are given only for firm matches. Clone sizes are given selectively: once, few, many, or a class where the clone is expanded.

>TRBJ2-7|TRBV29-1|many|.
TGCAGCGTTATAGTGGGACAGCAGTACTTC
CSVIVGQQYF
>TRBJ2-6|TRBV24-1|.|.
TGTGCCACCAGTGACCCAGGGGTTGGGGCCAACGTCCTGACTTTC
CATSDPGVGANVLTF
>TRBJ1-5|TRBV7-2|many|.
TGTGCCAGCAGCTTACAGGGAGGGCAGGGTCAGCCCCAGCATTTT
CASSLQGGQGQPQHF
>TRBJ1-5|TRBV10-3|.|.
TGTGCAAGTGGACGGATTCATCAGCCCCAGCATTTT
CASGRIHQPQHF
>TRBJ2-7|TRBV7-2|many|.
TGTGCCAGCAGCTTAACACAGCCCTACGAGCAGTACTTC
CASSLTQPYEQYF
>TRBJ1-2|TRBV6-1|few|.
TGTGCCAGCAGCTCGTGGGGGGCCAGTGGCTACACCTTC
CASSSWGASGYTF
>TRBJ2-6|TRBV15|.|.
TGTGCCACCAGCAGAGATCAGGGGGCCAACGTCCTGACTTTC
CATSRDQGANVLTF
>TRBJ2-6|TRBV7-3|.|.
TGTGCCAGCAGCTCCTCAGGGTTTGCTGGGGCCAACGTCCTGACTTTC
CASSSSGFAGANVLTF
>TRBJ1-5|TRBV15|.|TRBD1
TGTGCCACCAGCCAGGGGGGGACAGGGGTGGAACAGCCCCAGCATTTT
CATSQGGTGVEQPQHF
>TRBJ2-7|TRBV7-2|.|TRBD1
TGTGCCAGCAGCGAAAGACAGGGGGCGTATTCCCCAATCAGCTCCTACGAGCAGTACTTC
CASSERQGAYSPISSYEQYF
>TRBJ1-2|TRBV11-1|once|.
TGTGCCAGCAGCTTAGCGCAGGGGCAGGGCTACACCTTC
CASSLAQGQGYTF
>TRBJ2-7|TRBV7-2|.|TRBD2
TGTGCCAGCAGTCCTACCGGGACTAGCGACGGTGAGCAGTACTTC
CASSPTGTSDGEQYF
>TRBJ1-4|TRBV12-3/TRBV12-4|.|.
TGTGCCAGCAGTTTAGTCAGGGCCGAAAAACTGTTTTTT
CASSLVRAEKLFF
>TRBJ2-7|TRBV7-2|.|TRBD1
TGTGCCAGCAGTTCCGGGGGACAGGTCTACGAGCAGTACTTC
CASSSGGQVYEQYF
>TRBJ1-1|TRBV7-9|.|.
TGTGCCAGCAGCTTAATAGTTTCCACTGAAGCTTTCTTT
CASSLIVSTEAFF
>TRBJ2-7|TRBV7-2|.|TRBD1
TGTGCCAGCAGCCAACAGGGGCAGGACTTC
CASSQQGQDF
>TRBJ2-7|TRBV25-1|.|.
TGTGCCAGCGGACGGGCAGGGGACGAGCAGTACTTC
CASGRAGDEQYF
>TRBJ2-7|TRBV10-2|many|.
TGCGCCAGCAGAGCTACGCAGGGGGAGCAGTACTTC
CASRATQGEQYF
>TRBJ1-1|TRBV5-5|.|.
TGCGCCAGCAGCCAGGACAGAGAAAACACTGAAGCTTTCTTT
CASSQDRENTEAFF
>TRBJ2-7|TRBV19|.|TRBD1
TGTGCCAGTAGTACCGGGACAGTCTCCTACGAGCAGTACTTC
CASSTGTVSYEQYF
>TRBJ1-1|TRBV7-9|.|.
TGTGCCAGCAGGCCCGGGGTCAGGAACACTGAAGCTTTCTTT
CASRPGVRNTEAFF
>TRBJ1-3|TRBV7-2|.|.
TGTGCCAGCAGCTTAGCAGTAATCTCTGGAAACACCATATATTTT
CASSLAVISGNTIYF
>TRBJ2-2|TRBV10-3|.|TRBD1
TGTGCCAGCAGTCCTTATACCACCGGGACAGGGGAAAGGCCAGGGGAGCTGTTTTTT
CASSPYTTGTGERPGELFF
>TRBJ1-6|TRBV15|many|TRBD1
TGTGCCACCAGCAGCTTTGTAGAGACAGGGAGAAATTCACCCCTCCACTTT
CATSSFVETGRNSPLHF
>TRBJ2-5|TRBV7-9|few|TRBD2
TGTGCCAGCAGCTTAGGGGTGGTGACTAGCCTGAACCAAGAGACCCAGTACTTC
CASSLGVVTSLNQETQYF
>TRBJ2-7|TRBV5-1|few|TRBD2
TGCGCCAGCAGCCCCGGGAGGGCCTTGGAGCAGTACTTC
CASSPGRALEQYF